The 23 T cell receptor beta chains given below trace back to one sample, sequenced in a study of technical replicates of blood from several donors. This table comes from immunoSEQ multiplex PCR, and its TCRdb copy is limited to in-frame clones, with some not included. The sample lists about 80,000 clones, approximately 96% occurring once. Material for sequencing was T cells isolated from PBMCs. These receptors were collected from a human donor in good health.

This chain uses TRBV7-3 with TRBJ2-1; 12 positions match TRBD2. Germline CDR1 reads SGHTA; CDR2 reads FQGTGA. This CDR3 comprises 15 residues. Trimming removed 5 bases from V and 4 bases from J; junction bases left unmatched: 3. The CDR3 region is CASSPLAGGYNEQFF. CDR3 sequence (DNA): TGTGCCAGCAGCCCCCTAGCGGGGGGGTACAATGAGCAGTTCTTC.

This sequence joins TRBV6-5 and TRBJ2-1; D gene unclear. The CDR3 spans 14 residues. The germline gives CDR1 MNHEY, CDR2 SVGAGI. Trimming stripped 5 bases from V and 7 bases from J, with 15 bases between. The CDR3 bases are TGTGCCAGCAGTGAATACAGCATTTCAAATGAGCAGTTCTTC. Its protein is CASSEYSISNEQFF.

The chain links TRBV27 to TRBJ2-3, with TRBD2 matching 7 bases. Germline assignment: CDR1 MNHEY and CDR2 SMNVEV (reference sequence). The J segment lost 3 bases and the V segment lost 3 bases, leaving 6 bases of the junction unmatched. This CDR3 is 15 amino acids long. CDR3 residues: CASSFIGGSTDTQYF. The CDR3, as DNA: TGTGCCAGCAGTTTTATTGGCGGGAGTACAGATACGCAGTATTTT.

V and J are TRBV19 and TRBJ1-2, with D uncertain. Looked up from germline, CDR1 is LNHDA and CDR2 is SQIVND (reference sequence). The length of the CDR3 is 15 residues. With 3 bases removed from V and 3 bases from J, the gap between germline ends came to 14 bases. CDR3 coding DNA: TGTGCCAGTAGTATTACCCCGACCGACTACTATGGCTACACCTTC. Its protein product is CASSITPTDYYGYTF.

The gene calls are TRBV29-1 and TRBJ2-1, with a weak D call TRBD1 (6 bases). V was cut by 3 bases and J by 6 bases, with 12 bases left in between. Germline CDR1 reads SQVTM; CDR2 reads ANQGSEA. The CDR3 covers 13 residues. CDR3 sequence: CSVDPQGANEQFF. CDR3 DNA: TGCAGCGTTGACCCACAGGGAGCCAATGAGCAGTTCTTC.

The rearrangement joins TRBV19 to TRBJ2-3; D unclear. V shed 0 bases and J shed 0 bases, with 13 bases lying between them. The CDR3 loop spans 17 amino acids. In germline, CDR1 is LNHDA, CDR2 SQIVND (reference sequence). The CDR3 DNA reads as TGTGCCAGTAGTATAGATCAAGAGTTAGCAAGCACAGATACGCAGTATTTT. Translating gives CASSIDQELASTDTQYF.

A single count supports this clone. The chain recombines TRBV19 with TRBJ1-1; TRBD1 matches 8 bases. The germline gives CDR1 LNHDA, CDR2 SQIVND (reference sequence). Trimming cost V 3 bases and J 5 bases; bases outside gene matches: 5. The CDR3 length is 14 residues. CDR3 in amino acids: CASSIQGARTEAFF. In DNA, the CDR3 is TGTGCCAGTAGTATCCAGGGGGCTAGGACTGAAGCTTTCTTT.

The chain carries TRBV20-1 and TRBJ1-1; no definite D call. The V and J ends lost 1 base and 2 bases respectively, with 2 bases between them. The CDR3 sequence is 11 residues long. The germline gives CDR1 DFQATT, CDR2 SNEGSKA (reference sequence). The CDR3 protein is CSARVNTEAFF. The CDR3 coding sequence is TGCAGTGCTAGAGTAAACACTGAAGCTTTCTTT.

The genes are TRBV6-1 and TRBJ1-5; D ambiguous. Trimming left V 8 bases short and J 3 bases short, with 17 bases between. CDR3 size: 15 residues. Germline lookup yields CDR1 MNHNS and CDR2 SASEGT. The CDR3 here is CASRGGTEPNQPQHF. CDR3 bases: TGTGCCAGCCGGGGTGGAACGGAGCCCAATCAGCCCCAGCATTTT.

The rearrangement joins TRBV7-9 to TRBJ2-1; no firm D call. This CDR3 is built from 12 residues. Germline-derived CDR1 and CDR2 are SEHNR and FQNEAQ (reference sequence). V was pared by 2 bases and J by 8 bases, with 7 bases between. CDR3 residues: CASSLRVDEQFF. CDR3 bases: TGTGCCAGCAGCTTACGGGTAGATGAGCAGTTCTTC.

Of note for this clone: One junction end disagrees with the germline gene, perhaps due to a read error. The CDR3 region is CATGREFAYQPQHF. DNA of the CDR3: TGTGCCACCGGCAGGGAGTTTGCATATCAGCCCCAGCATTTT. V usage is TRBV15 and J usage is TRBJ1-5; possibly TRBD1 for D (5 bases). Germline V gene lookup returns CDR1 LNHNV and CDR2 YYDKDF (reference sequence). The length of the CDR3 is 14 residues.

The chain carries TRBV9 and TRBJ2-3; D remains ambiguous. CDR3 length equals 16 residues. The V end was cut by 0 bases, the J end by 2 bases, with 13 bases between. Germline CDR1 SGDLS, CDR2 YYNGEE. The CDR3 sequence: CASSVGGGTSTDTQYF. DNA for the CDR3: TGTGCCAGCAGCGTAGGTGGCGGTACATCCACAGATACGCAGTATTTT. The complete variable domain, with remaining parts taken from reference TRBV9 and TRBJ2-3, reads DSGVTQTPKHLITATGQRVTLRCSPRSGDLSVYWYQQSLDQGLQFLIQYYNGEERAKGNILERFSAQQFPDLHSELNLSSLELGDSALYFCASSVGGGTSTDTQYFGPGTRLTVL.

The chain is built from TRBV13 and TRBJ1-4; a possible D gene is TRBD1 (6 bases). From germline, CDR1 is PRHDT and CDR2 FYEKMQ (reference sequence). V was cut by 5 bases and J by 3 bases, with 10 bases left in between. This CDR3 has 14 residues. The CDR3 protein is CASSARTANEKLFF. The CDR3 coding sequence is TGTGCCAGCAGCGCGCGGACAGCTAATGAAAAACTGTTTTTT. The full variable domain, its missing parts supplied by reference TRBV13 and TRBJ1-4, is AAGVIQSPRHLIKEKRETATLKCYPIPRHDTVYWYQQGPGQDPQFLISFYEKMQSDKGSIPDRFSAQQFSDYHSELNMSSLELGDSALYFCASSARTANEKLFFGSGTQLSVL.

This chain connects TRBV28 to TRBJ2-7; possibly TRBD1 for D (6 bases). Looked up from germline, CDR1 is MDHEN and CDR2 is SYDVKM. The length of the CDR3 is 12 residues. V was clipped by 6 bases and J by 2 bases, with 8 bases between them. As DNA, the CDR3 is TGTGCCAGCAGACGGGACACCTACGAGCAGTACTTC. This sequence encodes CASRRDTYEQYF.

This chain uses TRBV13 with TRBJ2-2; 12 bases line up with TRBD2. Germline CDR1 PRHDT, CDR2 FYEKMQ (reference sequence). This CDR3 has 18 residues. V lost 5 bases, J lost 7 bases, and 14 bases stayed unmatched. The CDR3 sequence is CASSGRLLAGGPNGELFF. The CDR3 bases are TGTGCCAGCAGCGGACGGCTTCTAGCGGGAGGGCCTAACGGGGAGCTGTTTTTT.

V usage is TRBV9 and J usage is TRBJ2-2; D may be TRBD1 (5 bases). CDR3 length: 18 amino acids. The V end was cut by 4 bases, the J end by 2 bases, with 21 bases between. CDR1 SGDLS and CDR2 YYNGEE come from the germline V gene. The CDR3 DNA is TGTGCCAGCAGCCCCATCATAAATCGAGGACAAAACACCGGGGAGCTGTTTTTT. This encodes CASSPIINRGQNTGELFF.

This chain links TRBV18 with TRBJ1-1; D unresolved. The V and J ends lost 1 base and 1 base respectively, with 13 bases between them. The CDR3 contains 16 residues. Germline CDR1 and CDR2: KGHSH and LQKENI. The CDR3 here is CASSPQNRPRNTEAFF. As DNA, the CDR3 is TGTGCCAGCTCACCACAGAACAGACCTCGGAACACTGAAGCTTTCTTT.

The genes are TRBV28 and TRBJ1-3, with 7 positions matching TRBD1. Per germline, CDR1 MDHEN and CDR2 SYDVKM. V was pared by 2 bases and J by 2 bases, with 0 bases of the junction left unmatched. The CDR3 consists of 14 residues. The CDR3 DNA reads as TGTGCCAGCAGTTTAGGGACAGCTGGAAACACCATATATTTT. Its translation is CASSLGTAGNTIYF.

V is TRBV7-2 and J is TRBJ2-7; no firm D call. V was cut by 5 bases and J by 2 bases, with 10 bases left in between. This CDR3 region has 13 residues. Germline lookup yields CDR1 SGHTA and CDR2 FQGNSA. The CDR3 DNA sequence: TGTGCCAGCAGCATTACTTCTACCTACGAGCAGTACTTC. This sequence encodes CASSITSTYEQYF. Based on the CDR3 plus reference TRBV7-2 and TRBJ2-7, the full variable domain is GAGVSQSPSNKVTEKGKDVELRCDPISGHTALYWYRQSLGQGLEFLIYFQGNSAPDKSGLPSDRFSAERTGGSVSTLTIQRTQQEDSAVYLCASSITSTYEQYFGPGTRLTVT.

The rearrangement links TRBV29-1 to TRBJ1-1, with D unresolved. This CDR3 has 12 residues. Germline V gene data show CDR1 as SQVTM and CDR2 as ANQGSEA. Trimming removed 2 bases at V and 2 bases at J, with 6 bases between. As DNA, the CDR3 is TGCAGCGTTGAAACAGATAACACTGAAGCTTTCTTT. The encoded protein is CSVETDNTEAFF.

The chain recombines TRBV2 with TRBJ2-3; tentatively, D is TRBD1 (6 bases). V lost 2 bases and J 1 base, leaving 13 bases between the germline ends. This CDR3 contains 16 residues. Germline V gives CDR1 SNHLY, CDR2 FYNNEI. The CDR3 is CASSENVGGGTDTQYF. The CDR3 DNA sequence: TGTGCCAGCAGTGAAAACGTAGGGGGTGGCACAGATACGCAGTATTTT.

The rearrangement links TRBV21-1 to TRBJ1-4; the table assigns TRBD1, which was not confirmed against the DNA. TRBV21-1 is given as a pseudogene. CDR3 length equals 16 residues. In DNA, the CDR3 is TGTGCCAGCAGCAGACACAACAGTGCAACTAATGAAAAACTGTTTTTT. As protein: CASSRHNSATNEKLFF.

In DNA form, the CDR3 reads TGCGCCAGCAGCCAAGATTTGGCTAGCGGGTTCTCCTACGAGCAGTACTTC. Amino acids: CASSQDLASGFSYEQYF. The J gene is TRBJ2-7, the V gene TRBV4-3, with TRBD2 matching over 8 bases. This CDR3 comprises 17 residues. Germline V gene data show CDR1 as LGHNA and CDR2 as YSLEER. V lost 0 bases, J lost 0 bases, and 7 bases stayed unmatched.